This is a list of T cell receptor beta chains from one sample in a study of OX40 agonist ivuxolimab in advanced cancers. Profiling relied on immunoSEQ multiplex PCR, and the TCRdb table lists in-frame clones only, not all of them. The sample consists of 70,000 to 80,000 clones, roughly 90% of them appearing once. The source material was CD4+ or CD8+ T cells sorted from blood, sampled in a trial of the OX40 agonist ivuxolimab. Receptors originate from an adult with an advanced solid tumor such as melanoma, head and neck, liver or kidney cancer. Each CDR3 is given without its conserved first and last residue. Each record gives: clone size, V gene, CDR3 protein. Clone size, where shown, is once, few, many, or a class for clones that have expanded.

clone size: once
V gene: TRBV18
CDR3 protein: ASSPNQETQY

clone size: NA
V gene: TRBV27
CDR3 protein: ASSSTMMNTEAF

clone size: NA
V gene: TRBV7-9
CDR3 protein: ASSSENGRAF

clone size: NA
V gene: TRBV18
CDR3 protein: ASSPRGLDLDTQY

clone size: NA
V gene: TRBV10-3
CDR3 protein: AISDPERGQETQY

clone size: NA
V gene: TRBV30
CDR3 protein: AWRSRQGDYGYT

clone size: NA
V gene: TRBV10-3
CDR3 protein: AISEQGAQTEAF

clone size: NA
V gene: TRBV6-1
CDR3 protein: ASRMTGNTEAF

clone size: NA
V gene: TRBV28
CDR3 protein: ASGDRARDEQY

clone size: NA
V gene: TRBV4-2
CDR3 protein: ASSRGLAGGFEKGTQY

clone size: NA
V gene: TRBV6-1
CDR3 protein: ASSDLTGGAGTEAF

clone size: NA
V gene: TRBV5-1
CDR3 protein: ASSTTGMETQY

clone size: NA
V gene: TRBV6-1
CDR3 protein: ATIGYEQY

clone size: once
V gene: TRBV19
CDR3 protein: ASSIPPQGAQPQH

clone size: NA
V gene: TRBV10-3
CDR3 protein: AISDRQGDTDTQY

clone size: NA
V gene: TRBV7-3
CDR3 protein: ASSLTVSAGTTGELF

clone size: NA
V gene: TRBV9
CDR3 protein: ASSPGPGHYGYT

clone size: NA
V gene: TRBV5-1
CDR3 protein: ASSLMDRSTDTQY

clone size: NA
V gene: TRBV7-2
CDR3 protein: ASSLGTGGPLH

clone size: once
V gene: TRBV6-4
CDR3 protein: ASSRSENTGELF

clone size: NA
V gene: TRBV18
CDR3 protein: ASSPGDYEQY